These T cell receptor beta chains were read from a single sample in a study of cytomegalovirus exposure and HLA in healthy donors. Generated by immunoSEQ multiplex PCR, the TCRdb table keeps only in-frame clones and is missing some. The sample records over 250,000 clones, 70% to 90% being singletons. Sequencing was carried out using PBMCs. These receptors originate from a woman in her late teens or twenties in good health and CMV-seronegative. Each CDR3 is given with its conserved first and last residue. The D gene is left open where the match is weak. Expanded clones are given a class, and other clones once, few, many or no size at all.

CDR3 length	clone size	D gene	V gene	J gene	CDR3 protein	CDR3 DNA
15	NA	TRBD1	TRBV5-1	TRBJ2-3	CASSPWTGRTDTQYF	TGCGCCAGCAGCCCGTGGACAGGCCGCACAGATACGCAGTATTTT
15	NA	NA	TRBV30	TRBJ1-5	CAWSVRDKNNQPQHF	TGTGCCTGGAGTGTACGGGACAAAAACAATCAGCCCCAGCATTTT
15	few	TRBD1	TRBV19	TRBJ1-2	CASSPRDRANYGYTF	TGTGCCAGTAGTCCCCGGGACAGGGCTAACTATGGCTACACCTTC
16	NA	NA	TRBV11-2	TRBJ1-6	CASSLDGYQSNSPLHF	TGTGCCAGCAGCTTAGACGGGTATCAGTCGAATTCACCCCTCCACTTT
15	NA	TRBD1	TRBV5-1	TRBJ1-2	CASSLGSDRGDGYTF	TGCGCCAGCAGCTTGGGAAGCGACAGGGGGGATGGCTACACCTTC
16	NA	NA	TRBV4-3	TRBJ2-7	CASSQDPAGPSYEQYF	TGCGCCAGCAGCCAAGATCCGGCGGGGCCATCCTACGAGCAGTACTTC
13	NA	NA	TRBV7-2	TRBJ1-1	CASSVTANTEAFF	TGTGCCAGCAGCGTGACAGCGAACACTGAAGCTTTCTTT
15	NA	TRBD2	TRBV6-5	TRBJ2-7	CASSYGGTSGYEQYF	TGTGCCAGCAGTTATGGCGGGACTAGCGGGTACGAGCAGTACTTC
15	NA	TRBD1	TRBV18	TRBJ2-5	CASSQGQGIQETQYF	TGTGCCAGCTCACAAGGACAGGGCATACAAGAGACCCAGTACTTC
15	NA	TRBD2	TRBV29-1	TRBJ2-1	CSVGGTSASYNEQFF	TGCAGCGTTGGGGGGACTAGCGCCTCCTACAATGAGCAGTTCTTC
15	NA	NA	TRBV30	TRBJ1-1	CAWSVLDTRNTEAFF	TGTGCCTGGAGTGTACTGGACACGAGAAACACTGAAGCTTTCTTT
14	NA	NA	TRBV6-5	TRBJ1-1	CASRSGGEITEAFF	TGTGCCAGCAGATCCGGGGGAGAGATCACTGAAGCTTTCTTT
16	NA	TRBD2	TRBV5-6	TRBJ2-7	CASSLGALAGGSEQYF	TGTGCCAGCAGCTTGGGCGCCCTAGCGGGGGGATCCGAGCAGTACTTC
22	NA	TRBD2	TRBV4-1	TRBJ2-1	CASSQEGGTSGRPSFPTYEQFF	TGCGCCAGCAGCCAAGAAGGGGGGACTAGCGGGAGGCCATCCTTTCCTACGTATGAGCAGTTCTTC
12	NA	NA	TRBV5-1	TRBJ2-7	CASRQDSYEQYF	TGCGCCAGCCGGCAGGACTCCTACGAGCAGTACTTC
14	NA	TRBD1	TRBV19	TRBJ2-7	CASRFGTGFYEQYF	TGTGCCAGTAGGTTCGGGACAGGGTTCTACGAGCAGTACTTC
15	NA	TRBD2	TRBV7-2	TRBJ2-1	CASSSTSVPYNEQFF	TGTGCCAGCAGCTCGACTAGCGTACCCTACAATGAGCAGTTCTTC
14	NA	TRBD1	TRBV28	TRBJ2-7	CASSRPYDRDEQYF	TGTGCCAGCAGTCGACCCTACGACAGGGACGAGCAGTACTTC
15	few	NA	TRBV19	TRBJ1-6	CARTLGGSPNSPLHF	TGTGCCAGAACCCTCGGAGGGAGTCCCAATTCACCCCTCCACTTT
12	NA	NA	TRBV19	TRBJ1-2	CASSLSGYGYTF	TGTGCCAGTAGCCTCAGCGGTTATGGCTACACCTTC
14	NA	TRBD1	TRBV7-6	TRBJ1-2	CASSPGDRAYGYTF	TGTGCCAGCAGCCCGGGGGACAGGGCCTATGGCTACACCTTC
14	NA	NA	TRBV9	TRBJ2-7	CASSGRVRGEEQYF	TGTGCCAGCAGCGGGCGAGTCAGGGGTGAAGAGCAGTACTTC
13	few	NA	TRBV5-1	TRBJ2-7	CASSSTGSYEQYF	TGCGCCAGCAGCTCAACAGGGTCCTACGAGCAGTACTTC
16	NA	TRBD1	TRBV7-6	TRBJ2-3	CASSQWGQGSGDTQYF	TGTGCCAGCAGCCAATGGGGACAGGGGTCGGGAGATACGCAGTATTTT
16	few	NA	TRBV19	TRBJ1-2	CASSIPRGVGNYGYTF	TGTGCCAGTAGTATCCCGCGGGGGGTAGGCAACTATGGCTACACCTTC
15	NA	TRBD1	TRBV6-1	TRBJ1-1	CASSDPGQGNTEAFF	TGTGCCAGCAGTGATCCGGGACAGGGAAACACTGAAGCTTTCTTT
14	NA	NA	TRBV25-1	TRBJ1-2	CASSEYREADGYTF	TGTGCCAGCAGTGAATATCGGGAGGCAGATGGCTACACCTTC
13	NA	NA	TRBV11-3	TRBJ2-7	CASTSAWGHEQYF	TGTGCCAGCACCTCTGCATGGGGCCACGAGCAGTACTTC
16	NA	NA	TRBV27	TRBJ1-2	CASSLSATAGFYGYTF	TGTGCCAGCAGTTTATCGGCGACAGCCGGCTTCTATGGCTACACCTTC
14	NA	TRBD1	TRBV27	TRBJ1-2	CASSLNSGGGGYTF	TGTGCCAGCAGTCTAAATTCAGGGGGCGGCGGCTACACCTTC
14	NA	TRBD1	TRBV14	TRBJ2-1	CASSPRQGGNEQFF	TGTGCCAGCAGCCCCCGACAGGGTGGAAATGAGCAGTTCTTC
16	NA	TRBD1	TRBV6-1	TRBJ1-3	CASSEGQGASGNTIYF	TGTGCCAGCAGTGAGGGACAGGGGGCCTCTGGAAACACCATATATTTT
16	NA	NA	TRBV6-5	TRBJ1-6	CASSYSYRVRNSPLHF	TGTGCCAGCAGTTACTCTTACAGGGTTCGGAATTCACCCCTCCACTTT
14	once	TRBD1	TRBV30	TRBJ2-5	CAWSEGATQETQYF	TGTGCCTGGAGTGAGGGGGCGACCCAAGAGACCCAGTACTTC
14	NA	NA	TRBV28	TRBJ1-2	CASSPMTAGYGYTF	TGTGCCAGCAGTCCGATGACAGCTGGCTATGGCTACACCTTC
17	NA	TRBD2	TRBV5-6	TRBJ2-1	CASSLNWAGGSVNEQFF	TGTGCCAGCAGCTTGAATTGGGCGGGAGGGTCAGTCAATGAGCAGTTCTTC
16	NA	NA	TRBV4-3	TRBJ2-7	CASSQEWRAMAYEQYF	TGCGCCAGCAGCCAAGAGTGGAGGGCGATGGCCTACGAGCAGTACTTC
14	NA	TRBD2	TRBV11-3	TRBJ2-3	CASSQGLVSDTQYF	TGTGCCAGCAGCCAAGGACTAGTGTCAGATACGCAGTATTTT
16	NA	NA	TRBV5-1	TRBJ2-7	CASSLVGSFGAYEQYF	TGCGCCAGCAGCTTGGTAGGCAGTTTTGGAGCCTACGAGCAGTACTTC
12	once	NA	TRBV5-6	TRBJ2-7	CASVGRAYEQYF	TGTGCCAGCGTGGGCAGGGCCTACGAGCAGTACTTC
14	few	NA	TRBV9	TRBJ1-1	CASSVGDMNTEAFF	TGTGCCAGCAGCGTGGGGGACATGAACACTGAAGCTTTCTTT
14	NA	NA	TRBV21-1	TRBJ2-7	CASTTDRVTYEQYF	TGTGCCAGCACCACGGACAGGGTAACCTACGAGCAGTACTTC
11	NA	NA	TRBV29-1	TRBJ2-3	CSVTGGDTQYF	TGCAGCGTTACCGGGGGTGATACGCAGTATTTT
18	NA	TRBD2	TRBV5-6	TRBJ2-3	CASSLGFMGSGKADTQYF	TGTGCCAGCAGCTTGGGTTTTATGGGTAGCGGGAAAGCAGATACGCAGTATTTT
14	NA	NA	TRBV5-1	TRBJ2-7	CASSLQDTIYEQYF	TGCGCCAGCAGCTTGCAGGACACTATCTACGAGCAGTACTTC
15	NA	TRBD1	TRBV6-5	TRBJ2-1	CATYGQGVPYNEQFF	TGTGCCACCTATGGACAGGGGGTTCCCTACAATGAGCAGTTCTTC
14	NA	NA	TRBV29-1	TRBJ1-2	CSVEPLQVNYGYTF	TGCAGCGTTGAACCCCTACAGGTCAACTATGGCTACACCTTC
18	NA	TRBD2	TRBV5-1	TRBJ2-6	CASSLAVAGSSGANVLTF	TGCGCCAGCAGCTTGGCGGTAGCGGGCAGCTCTGGGGCCAACGTCCTGACTTTC
16	NA	NA	TRBV7-6	TRBJ2-1	CASSAFGGSSYNEQFF	TGTGCCAGCAGCGCTTTCGGGGGAAGCTCCTACAATGAGCAGTTCTTC
15	NA	TRBD1	TRBV6-5	TRBJ1-2	CASSSTPTGGYGYTF	TGTGCCAGCAGTTCAACCCCGACAGGGGGCTATGGCTACACCTTC
14	NA	NA	TRBV5-1	TRBJ2-7	CASSESGGPYEQYF	TGCGCCAGCAGCGAGTCAGGGGGGCCCTACGAGCAGTACTTC
14	NA	TRBD2	TRBV27	TRBJ2-7	CASSLAGDSYEQYF	TGTGCCAGCAGTCTAGCGGGGGACTCCTACGAGCAGTACTTC
13	NA	NA	TRBV6-1	TRBJ2-3	CASSAGGTDTQYF	TGTGCCAGCAGCGCAGGGGGCACAGATACGCAGTATTTT
13	NA	NA	TRBV18	TRBJ2-4	CASSLRGENIQYF	TGTGCCAGCTCACTCAGGGGGGAAAACATTCAGTACTTC
14	few	NA	TRBV7-2	TRBJ1-5	CASRLAVGNQPQHF	TGTGCCAGCAGGCTGGCGGTAGGCAATCAGCCCCAGCATTTT
15	NA	TRBD1	TRBV11-2	TRBJ1-1	CASSSTTGANTEAFF	TGTGCCAGCAGCTCAACGACAGGGGCTAACACTGAAGCTTTCTTT
13	NA	NA	TRBV30	TRBJ2-4	CAWGALAKNIQYF	TGTGCCTGGGGAGCATTAGCCAAAAACATTCAGTACTTC
18	NA	TRBD2	TRBV2	TRBJ2-7	CASSSETGDYFRDGEQYF	TGTGCCAGCAGTTCCGAGACGGGGGACTACTTTCGAGATGGCGAGCAGTACTTC
11	NA	NA	TRBV28	TRBJ1-2	CASSLGSGYTF	TGTGCCAGCAGTTTGGGGAGTGGCTACACCTTC